Listed below are T cell receptor beta chains from one sample, sequenced in a study of CD8+ T cells in alopecia areata. Some clones are missing from TCRdb's copy, which holds only in-frame ones; the method was immunoSEQ multiplex PCR. The sample shows 100,000 to 150,000 clones, 60% to 65% of them seen only once. The input for sequencing was CD4+ T cells sorted from blood, taken at week 4, from a patient treated with tofacitinib. Receptors originate from a human donor with alopecia areata. Both conserved end residues are part of each CDR3. The order of the fields is J gene, V gene, D gene, clone size, CDR3 DNA, CDR3 protein. D genes are given only for firm matches. Some rows mark clone size as missing; the rest say once, few, many or name a class of expanded clone.

J: TRBJ2-5; V: TRBV4-1; D: NA; size: NA; DNA: TGCGCCAGCAGCCCTCGGGGGATGGGGCGTCGGGAGACCCAGTACTTC; CDR3: CASSPRGMGRRETQYF
J: TRBJ2-5; V: TRBV18; D: NA; size: NA; DNA: TGTGCCAGCTCACCACCAACGGGGCAAGAGACCCAGTACTTC; CDR3: CASSPPTGQETQYF
J: TRBJ2-5; V: TRBV30; D: NA; size: NA; DNA: TGTGCCTGGAGTAACGGTGAGACCCAGTACTTC; CDR3: CAWSNGETQYF
J: TRBJ2-5; V: TRBV29-1; D: NA; size: few; DNA: TGCAGCGTGGTAGATAGCCAAGAGACCCAGTACTTC; CDR3: CSVVDSQETQYF
J: TRBJ2-7; V: TRBV2; D: NA; size: NA; DNA: TGTGCCAGCAGTGAAGTCAGATCCTACGAGCAGTACTTC; CDR3: CASSEVRSYEQYF
J: TRBJ1-6; V: TRBV7-2; D: NA; size: NA; DNA: TGTGCCAGCAGCTTAGATTATAATTCACCCCTCCACTTT; CDR3: CASSLDYNSPLHF
J: TRBJ1-3; V: TRBV29-1; D: TRBD1; size: NA; DNA: TGCAGCGTTTCTCCCGGACAGGCTGGAAACACCATATATTTT; CDR3: CSVSPGQAGNTIYF
J: TRBJ2-3; V: TRBV7-2; D: TRBD2; size: NA; DNA: TGTGCCAGCAGCCTGCCTAGCGGGGGGGCCCAAACAGATACGCAGTATTTT; CDR3: CASSLPSGGAQTDTQYF
J: TRBJ2-3; V: TRBV6-5; D: NA; size: once; DNA: TGTGCCAGCAGGGCCAGGCCAAGCACAGATACGCAGTATTTT; CDR3: CASRARPSTDTQYF
J: TRBJ2-1; V: TRBV30; D: NA; size: NA; DNA: TGTGCCTTGGCGCACAATTGGAACAATGAGCAGTTCTTC; CDR3: CALAHNWNNEQFF
J: TRBJ2-5; V: TRBV30; D: NA; size: NA; DNA: TGTGCCTGGAGTATCGGTTCGGGGGCCCAGTACTTC; CDR3: CAWSIGSGAQYF
J: TRBJ2-1; V: TRBV19; D: TRBD1; size: NA; DNA: TGTGCCAGTAGTGGAGACAGGGGGGTCTACAATGAGCAGTTCTTC; CDR3: CASSGDRGVYNEQFF
J: TRBJ1-2; V: TRBV4-3; D: NA; size: NA; DNA: TGCGCCAGCAGCCAAGAGGCGGGGACCGATTATGGCTACACCTTC; CDR3: CASSQEAGTDYGYTF
J: TRBJ2-7; V: TRBV4-1; D: TRBD2; size: NA; DNA: TGCGCCAGCAGCGAAGAAGCGGGAGGGCCCTACGAGCAGTACTTC; CDR3: CASSEEAGGPYEQYF
J: TRBJ2-3; V: TRBV29-1; D: TRBD2; size: NA; DNA: TGCAGCGGAACTAGCGGGGGGTCAGATACGCAGTATTTT; CDR3: CSGTSGGSDTQYF
J: TRBJ2-1; V: TRBV29-1; D: TRBD1; size: NA; DNA: TGCAGCACCTGGACAGGGTCAATTACTTACAATGAGCAGTTCTTC; CDR3: CSTWTGSITYNEQFF
J: TRBJ2-6; V: TRBV5-1; D: TRBD1; size: NA; DNA: TGCGCCAGCAGCTCGGGACAGGGTGCGATTATCCTGACTTTC; CDR3: CASSSGQGAIILTF
J: TRBJ2-7; V: TRBV5-6; D: NA; size: NA; DNA: TGTGCCAGCAGCTTGGGAGGGTACGAGCAGTACTTC; CDR3: CASSLGGYEQYF
J: TRBJ2-6; V: TRBV2; D: NA; size: few; DNA: TGTGCCAGCACTTGGGGTGTTGGGGCTGGGGCCAACGTCCTGACTTTC; CDR3: CASTWGVGAGANVLTF
J: TRBJ1-2; V: TRBV10-3; D: TRBD1; size: few; DNA: TGTGCCATCAGTTCCACAGGGGAGCGTGGCTACACCTTC; CDR3: CAISSTGERGYTF
J: TRBJ2-7; V: TRBV29-1; D: NA; size: few; DNA: TGCAGCGTTGGCAGGAACCTCTACGAGCAGTACTTC; CDR3: CSVGRNLYEQYF
J: TRBJ2-7; V: TRBV10-3; D: NA; size: NA; DNA: TGTGCCATCAGTGTTAAAGAGATTTTCTACGAGCAGTACTTC; CDR3: CAISVKEIFYEQYF
J: TRBJ2-1; V: TRBV29-1; D: TRBD2; size: NA; DNA: TGCAGCGCGCGAGGGGATCTAGCGGGGGGCTCTGAGCAGTTCTTC; CDR3: CSARGDLAGGSEQFF
J: TRBJ2-5; V: TRBV5-1; D: TRBD2; size: NA; DNA: TGCGCCAGCAGCCTGACTCCTACTAGCGGGGGGTTGGAGACCCAGTACTTC; CDR3: CASSLTPTSGGLETQYF
J: TRBJ1-2; V: TRBV7-3; D: TRBD1; size: NA; DNA: TGTGCCAGCAGCGCAACCCCCAGGGGGCCTAACTATGGCTACACCTTC; CDR3: CASSATPRGPNYGYTF
J: TRBJ1-1; V: TRBV2; D: NA; size: once; DNA: TGTGCCAGCAGTGAAATGAACACTGAAGCTTTCTTT; CDR3: CASSEMNTEAFF
J: TRBJ2-5; V: TRBV7-9; D: NA; size: NA; DNA: TGTGCCAGCAGCCCAACGGGTGTAGAGACCCAGTACTTC; CDR3: CASSPTGVETQYF
J: TRBJ1-1; V: TRBV19; D: TRBD1; size: once; DNA: TGTGCCACCAAAGCCGGGACAGGGGGGGGAAACACTGAAGCTTTCTTT; CDR3: CATKAGTGGGNTEAFF
J: TRBJ2-1; V: TRBV7-2; D: NA; size: NA; DNA: TGTGCCAGCAGCCTAAATTACCGTGAGCAGTTCTTC; CDR3: CASSLNYREQFF
J: TRBJ2-3; V: TRBV4-2; D: NA; size: NA; DNA: TGTGCCAGCAGCCTTATTTCAACCGGGAACACAGATACGCAGTATTTT; CDR3: CASSLISTGNTDTQYF
J: TRBJ1-5; V: TRBV7-2; D: NA; size: NA; DNA: TGTGCCAGCAGCGTTCAGAGCAATCAGCCCCAGCATTTT; CDR3: CASSVQSNQPQHF
J: TRBJ2-1; V: TRBV30; D: TRBD2; size: NA; DNA: TGTGCCTACAAGAAGCGGGAGGGACGGGGCAATGAGCAGTTCTTC; CDR3: CAYKKREGRGNEQFF
J: TRBJ2-3; V: TRBV18; D: TRBD2; size: NA; DNA: TGTGCCAGCTCACCAAAGTCCCTAGCGGGACTCACAGATACGCAGTATTTT; CDR3: CASSPKSLAGLTDTQYF
J: TRBJ2-1; V: TRBV2; D: NA; size: NA; DNA: TGTGCCAGCAGTAGGTTAGCCTCCTACAATGAGCAGTTCTTC; CDR3: CASSRLASYNEQFF
J: TRBJ2-2; V: TRBV30; D: NA; size: few; DNA: TGTGCCTGGAGTGCCACTAGCCTAACCCAAACCGGGGAGCTGTTTTTT; CDR3: CAWSATSLTQTGELFF
J: TRBJ2-7; V: TRBV5-1; D: TRBD1; size: NA; DNA: TGCGCCAGCAGCTTGTTTACAGGGGAAGACGAGCAGTACTTC; CDR3: CASSLFTGEDEQYF
J: TRBJ1-2; V: TRBV4-2; D: NA; size: NA; DNA: TGTGCCAGCAGCCAAGATCGGGCGGACTATGGCTACACCTTC; CDR3: CASSQDRADYGYTF